This T cell receptor (beta chain) was recovered during a study of vaccination and CD4 T cells after COVID-19. As concerns this clonotype: As yet, its antigen is unknown.

Sequencing of the DNA from cultured CD4+ T cells was carried out with the Oncomine TCR Beta short-read assay. TCRdb reprocessed the PCR reads via MiXCR and lists one record per CDR3 protein. This table holds 21,000 or so distinct CDR3 sequences, about 59% found once. The germline V gene has CDR1 WNHNN and CDR2 SYGVQD (reference sequence). The CDR3 length is 13 residues. Trimming removed 9 bases at V and 12 bases at J, with 21 bases between. As to treatment: approximately 9-day PBMC culture with coronavirus spike peptide pools or control peptides (ViraFEST assay). The sample comprised CD4+ T cells from blood, cultured in vitro. The rearrangement joins TRBV10-1 to TRBJ1-3; D might be TRBD1 (5 bases). The sequence came from a human donor who had recovered from COVID-19. For the CDR3, the DNA is TGCGCCAGAGGGACCTGCCACAAAGCAGGCATATATTTT. Translated: CARGTCHKAGIYF.